The entry that follows covers one T cell receptor beta chain sequence. This specimen comes from a study of blood T cell repertoires in COVID-19. The table came from immunoSEQ multiplex PCR; TCRdb's copy has only in-frame clones and leaves some out. The profile shows 150,000 or so clones, around 87% of them singletons. This receptor was identified in a man of 80 years or more with acute or convalescent COVID-19. Sequenced input: peripheral blood.

The CDR3, as DNA: TGCAGCGCCGGACAGAACGGGCAGTTCTTC. Its protein is CSAGQNGQFF. The rearrangement links TRBV29-1 to TRBJ2-1; tentative D call: TRBD1 (6 bases). Looked up from germline, CDR1 is SQVTM and CDR2 is ANQGSEA. The V end was cut by 7 bases, the J end by 12 bases, with 13 bases between. The CDR3 has 10 residues.